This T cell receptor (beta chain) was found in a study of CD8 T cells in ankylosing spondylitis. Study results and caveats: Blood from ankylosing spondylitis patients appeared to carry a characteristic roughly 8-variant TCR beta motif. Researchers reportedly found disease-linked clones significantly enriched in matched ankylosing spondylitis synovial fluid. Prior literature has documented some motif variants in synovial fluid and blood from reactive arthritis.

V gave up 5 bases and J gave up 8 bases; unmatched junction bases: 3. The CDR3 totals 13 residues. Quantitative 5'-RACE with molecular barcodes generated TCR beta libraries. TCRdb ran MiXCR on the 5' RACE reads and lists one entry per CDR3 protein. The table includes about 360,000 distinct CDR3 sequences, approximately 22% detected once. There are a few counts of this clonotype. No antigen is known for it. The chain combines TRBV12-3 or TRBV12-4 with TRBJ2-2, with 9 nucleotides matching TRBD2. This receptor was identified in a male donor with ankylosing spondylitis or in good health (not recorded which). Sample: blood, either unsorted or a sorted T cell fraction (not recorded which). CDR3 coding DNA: TGTGCCAGCAGTCCTACTAGCGGGGGGGAGCTGTTTTTT. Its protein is CASSPTSGGELFF.